The subject of this entry is one TCR beta chain. It has no known antigen specificity. Qualities for individual bases were not recorded, and no much larger clone is one base off. The data are from a study of cytomegalovirus exposure and HLA in healthy donors (dated by TCRdb to about 2017). Background on the whole study: According to an earlier analysis of a few hundred of the donors, 150 million to 200 million T cells yielded 90 million to 130 million unique TCR beta sequences and 250 to 350 Gb of sequence data. Roughly 320 gigabases of sequencing data and approximately 91 million unique TCR sequences made up an early release that covered approximately 700 HLA-typed donors. Of the roughly 400 genotyped donors, 80% to 90% were placed in the genetic ancestry cluster associated with self-reported Caucasian donors. The aim of the study was to test whether cataloging public T cell receptors could identify signatures of past pathogen exposure. The study used immunosequencing to profile the T cell repertoires of around 600 subjects and linked those repertoires to cytomegalovirus serostatus. Besides the first cohort of approximately 710 subjects, a separate validation cohort made up of 95 to 150 different subjects was used. The study combined high-throughput TCR immunosequencing, statistical association of individual TCRs with disease status, and machine learning to predict cytomegalovirus infection status. To study patterns of TCR occurrence, a later analysis re-analyzed previously published TCR beta repertoires from 700 or so donors and added high-resolution HLA genotyping. Rather than using new phenotypic data, the later analysis identified candidate immune exposures from TCR beta sequences and from how often those sequences occurred across donors. In an earlier analysis of roughly 600 of the donors, high-throughput TCR beta sequencing was used to judge whether each TCR beta V gene segment behaved as functional or pseudogenic. Donor age, sex, ethnicity and CMV serostatus were compiled together with the repertoire data. In a later genetic analysis, genome-wide SNP genotypes for about three fifths of the roughly 670 donors were used, and that subset was treated as a discovery cohort. Every repertoire in the discovery cohort had been generated on one and the same sequencing platform. Both class I and class II loci were covered by HLA typing, at four-digit resolution. Typing coverage varied by locus: about 620-640 donors for A, B, C, DRB1 and DQB1; approximately 500 for DQA1; 606 for DPA1; approximately 490 for DPB1. Four to six DR-DQ haplotypes were handled as single units for association and clustering, since linkage in the cohort was strong. Among roughly 400 genotyped donors of the cohort, an average of approximately 240,000 unique TCR beta nucleotide sequences were sequenced per donor, approximately 20% of them non-productive.

To prepare the library, the immunoSEQ multiplex PCR assay was applied. For the multiplex PCR, a mixture combining 60 forward primers for TCR Vbeta segments and 13 reverse primers for TCR Jbeta segments was used. A multiplex PCR assay on genomic DNA amplified the CDR3 region of rearranged TCR beta genes. Amplified TCR beta libraries were sequenced as 87-base-pair reads on the Illumina HiSeq System. The study's own analysis went as follows. Across the 640 or so repertoires, a later analysis counted tens of millions of unique TCR beta chains, some 11 million of which were shared by at least two donors. To remove PCR and sequencing errors, raw reads were error-corrected and collapsed into unique sequences using a nearest-neighbor algorithm that merged closely related sequences. CDR3 sequences were aligned to IMGT reference sequences to assign V, D and J gene segments. Each retained sequence needed at least a six-nucleotide match to both a V gene segment and a J gene segment. A rearrangement was called productive if the CDR3 had no stop codons and remained in frame with V and J, and every other rearrangement was called non-productive. CDR3 was defined by IMGT convention, running from the second conserved V-encoded cysteine to the conserved J-encoded phenylalanine. Sequences without an unambiguous match to a single V gene segment were excluded from the earlier analysis of approximately 600 of the donors. In an earlier analysis of 587 of the donors, a V segment was called functional when productive rearrangements were above 56.7%, and segregating when the standard deviation between donors exceeded 5%. A statistical classification framework was built for diagnosing cytomegalovirus status from the catalog of TCR beta chain sequences. A later analysis assigned V and J genes by comparing TCR nucleotide sequences with IMGT/GENE-DB human TR gene sequences. The TCRdist pipeline was used in a later analysis to assign CDR3 sequences and most-parsimonious VDJ recombination scenarios. A later analysis defined each TCR beta chain by its CDR3 amino acid sequence plus V-gene family, and excluded reads lacking a unique V-gene family. A later analysis removed 592 highly shared, low-generation-probability nucleotide sequences to deal with suspected cross-contamination and a sequencing artifact. For each public chain, a later analysis derived a clonal expansion index from normalized ranks of inferred template counts within each repertoire. In a later analysis, generation probabilities were computed with a VDJ recombination model fitted to out-of-frame rearrangements, and the resulting probabilities were checked against IGoR. In a later analysis, hypergeometric tests were used to score TCR-TCR, TCR-HLA and TCR-CMV co-occurrence, with a repertoire-size bias correction applied to TCR pairs. A later analysis estimated false discovery rates by permuting HLA or CMV assignments 20 times. A later analysis grouped co-occurring TCRs with DBSCAN, adding TCRdist sequence similarity when clustering within HLA-allele-positive subsets. Repertoires with fewer than 30,000 or more than 120,000 public chains were left out of co-occurrence clustering, as were five repertoires with anomalous nucleotide sharing. The source is immuneACCESS, and TCRdb retained only in-frame sequences with V and J called. Part of the clones is not carried over; for the studies checked, unresolved V genes explain less than half of this, and the remainder is unexplained. Clonal size and the V and J genes are those of that table, whereas D and trimming came from the DNA. This sample gives around 150,000 clones in total; approximately 70% of them show up just once. The ten largest clones add up to over 6% of the sample.

V and J lose 0 bases and 7 bases, and a span of 15 bases separates them. The germline V gene provides CDR1 MNHEY and CDR2 SVGAGI. The CDR3, from cysteine to phenylalanine, totals 15 residues. Only the CDR3 part of the read is kept: 45 bases, read in frame from the first base. The cohort was made up of about 670 healthy bone marrow donors. At the time of sampling, every cohort member was nominally healthy, though immune exposures that went unrecorded were likely present. The donor tested CMV seropositive and was one of the 289 seropositive cohort members. A peripheral blood sample was collected from each donor, and TCR beta sequencing was performed on peripheral blood mononuclear cells. Genomic DNA was extracted from the blood cell samples with the Qiagen DNeasy Blood Extraction Kit. Points the paper makes about the study in general: An earlier analysis of approximately 530 of the donors showed that most TCR beta V segments appeared in productive rearrangements either about 90% or about 30% of the time, which broadly matched IMGT annotations. V-gene and J-gene trimming of TCR beta chains was associated with a missense DCLRE1C variant in a later genetic analysis, and the association was replicated in an independent cohort. A further reported finding was that TCR beta sequences accurately predicted the HLA-A and HLA-B alleles for most subjects in the first cohort. Cytomegalovirus status was reported to be diagnosed by the classifier with high specificity and sensitivity in both the original and validation cohorts. At a false discovery rate of 0.05, a later analysis linked under 20,000 TCR beta sequences to specific HLA alleles. While some public TCRs were present in many individuals, most TCR sequences turned up only very rarely across donors. In vitro tests confirmed that a few of the cytomegalovirus-associated TCR beta chains recognize cytomegalovirus antigens. A later analysis found that HLA-associated TCR beta chains were more clonally expanded and had lower generation probabilities than equally common non-associated chains. The study gave a list of more than 150 TCR beta chains associated with cytomegalovirus. Linkage disequilibrium might explain the correlated functional status among segregating V segments, but an unknown experimental factor could not be ruled out. Compared with the approximately 600-donor mean, donors in an Asian-associated ancestry cluster had fewer N-insertions in productive TCRs, according to a later genetic analysis. A later analysis found that most CMV-associated TCR beta chains appeared HLA-restricted, with HLA associations seemingly driven largely by CMV exposure. Several of the top co-occurrence clusters appeared to be linked to parvovirus B19, influenza, CMV and Epstein-Barr virus, according to a later analysis. Strong co-occurrence of HLA alleles, especially DR and DQ, made assigning TCR associations to individual alleles difficult. The only immune exposure information available for the cohort was CMV serostatus. Because HLA typing was unavailable for some donors at each locus, only the typed subset was used in association tests. Because counts were too low, roughly 18 rarely observed V segments, including chromosome 9 orphons, were left out of the earlier analysis of some 600 of the donors. Because the 87-base-pair reads could not distinguish some IMGT-functional V segments, including TRBV6-2 and TRBV6-3, those segments were excluded. The sequencing pipeline was judged likely to have produced a cluster of highly shared sequence variants as a technical artifact. In this cohort, only TCR beta chains were sequenced, and detectable features were limited by the absence of alpha or paired-chain data. In a later analysis, the rate of TCR association differed among HLA loci, with DRB1 alleles having the most associated TCRs and HLA-C alleles having the fewest. Sequencing depth was assumed to be roughly uniform across donors in the presence/absence analyses, though that assumption may not hold. According to the authors, the approach could potentially be generalized to other disease states and immunological phenotypes.

The sequence was obtained from a man in his forties or fifties in good health and CMV-seropositive. The chain couples TRBV6-5 to TRBJ1-2; the D gene cannot be named for sure. Sequenced material: PBMCs. The CDR3 reads as follows: CASSYSPRSAGGYTF. Read as DNA, the sequence is TGTGCCAGCAGTTACTCGCCCCGTTCTGCGGGTGGCTACACCTTC.